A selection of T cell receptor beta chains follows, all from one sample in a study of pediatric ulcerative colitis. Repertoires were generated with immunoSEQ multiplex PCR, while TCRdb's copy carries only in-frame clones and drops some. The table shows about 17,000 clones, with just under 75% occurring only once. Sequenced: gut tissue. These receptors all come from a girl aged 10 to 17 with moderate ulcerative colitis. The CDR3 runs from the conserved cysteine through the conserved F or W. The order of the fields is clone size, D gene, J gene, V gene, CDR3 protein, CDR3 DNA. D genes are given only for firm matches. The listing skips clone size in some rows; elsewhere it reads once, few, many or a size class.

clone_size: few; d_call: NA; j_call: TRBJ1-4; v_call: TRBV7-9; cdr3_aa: CASSLGLRGEKLFF; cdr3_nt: TGTGCCAGCAGTCTGGGGCTACGGGGGGAAAAACTGTTTTTT
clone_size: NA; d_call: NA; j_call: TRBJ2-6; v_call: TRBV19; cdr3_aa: CASSSQRSGANVLTF; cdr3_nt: TGTGCCAGTAGTTCGCAGCGCTCTGGGGCCAACGTCCTGACTTTC
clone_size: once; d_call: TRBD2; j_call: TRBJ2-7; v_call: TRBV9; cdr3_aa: CASSPGLAGGYEQYF; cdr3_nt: TGTGCCAGCAGCCCAGGACTAGCGGGGGGGTACGAGCAGTACTTC
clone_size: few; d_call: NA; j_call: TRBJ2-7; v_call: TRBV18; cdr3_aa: CASSPSDSREQYF; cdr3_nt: TGTGCCAGCTCACCGTCGGACAGCCGCGAGCAGTACTTC
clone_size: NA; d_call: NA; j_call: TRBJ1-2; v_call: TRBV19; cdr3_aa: CASSWGGHGYTF; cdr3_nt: TGTGCCAGTAGTTGGGGGGGCCATGGCTACACCTTC
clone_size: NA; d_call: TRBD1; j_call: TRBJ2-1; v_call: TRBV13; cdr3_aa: CASSSDRGEFSYNEQFF; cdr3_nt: TGTGCCAGCAGCTCGGACAGGGGGGAGTTCTCCTACAATGAGCAGTTCTTC
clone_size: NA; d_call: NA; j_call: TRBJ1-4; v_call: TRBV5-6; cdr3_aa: CASSLPTGEKLFF; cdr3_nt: TGTGCCAGCAGCTTGCCTACGGGGGAAAAACTGTTTTTT
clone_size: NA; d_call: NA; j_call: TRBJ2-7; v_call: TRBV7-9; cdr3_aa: CASSLDMGTSPYEQYF; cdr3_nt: TGTGCCAGCAGCTTAGATATGGGAACCTCCCCTTACGAGCAGTACTTC
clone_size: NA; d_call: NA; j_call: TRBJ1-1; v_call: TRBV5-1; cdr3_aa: CASIPGGNPNTEAFF; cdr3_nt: TGCGCCAGCATCCCCGGGGGGAACCCCAACACTGAAGCTTTCTTT
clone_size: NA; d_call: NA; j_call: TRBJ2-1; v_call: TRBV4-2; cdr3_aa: CASSPTGRNEQFF; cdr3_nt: TGTGCCAGCAGCCCAACGGGCCGAAATGAGCAGTTCTTC
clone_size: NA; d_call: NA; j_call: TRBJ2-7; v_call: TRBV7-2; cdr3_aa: CASRPLGVREQYF; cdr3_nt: TGTGCCAGCAGGCCCCTAGGAGTTAGAGAGCAGTACTTC
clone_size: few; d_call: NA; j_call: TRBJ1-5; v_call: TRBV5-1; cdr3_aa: CASRQGENQPQHF; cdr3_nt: TGCGCCAGCCGACAAGGGGAAAATCAGCCCCAGCATTTT
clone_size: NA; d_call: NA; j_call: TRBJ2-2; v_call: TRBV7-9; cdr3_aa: CASSLGQTIGELFF; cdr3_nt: TGTGCCAGCAGCTTAGGACAGACGATCGGGGAGCTGTTTTTT
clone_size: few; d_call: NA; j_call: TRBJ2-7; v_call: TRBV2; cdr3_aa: CASSELVHPEQYF; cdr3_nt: TGTGCCAGCAGTGAACTGGTCCACCCGGAGCAGTACTTC
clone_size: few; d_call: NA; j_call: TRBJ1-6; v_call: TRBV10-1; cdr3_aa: CASSETNNSPLHF; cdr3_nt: TGCGCCAGCAGTGAAACCAATAATTCACCCCTCCACTTT
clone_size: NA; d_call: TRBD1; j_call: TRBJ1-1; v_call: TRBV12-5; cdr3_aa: CASGTGTGVSNTEAFF; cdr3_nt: TGTGCTAGTGGCACCGGGACAGGGGTCTCGAACACTGAAGCTTTCTTT
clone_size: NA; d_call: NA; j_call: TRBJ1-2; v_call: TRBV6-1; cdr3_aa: CASSQPQRNYGYTF; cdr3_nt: TGTGCCAGCAGTCAACCACAAAGGAACTATGGCTACACCTTC
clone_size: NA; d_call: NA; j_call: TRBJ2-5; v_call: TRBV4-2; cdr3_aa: CASSQSPTETQYF; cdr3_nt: TGTGCCAGCAGCCAATCACCTACGGAGACCCAGTACTTC
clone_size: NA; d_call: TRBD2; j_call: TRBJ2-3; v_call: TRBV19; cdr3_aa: CASSMKGLAPDTQYF; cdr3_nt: TGTGCCAGTAGTATGAAGGGACTAGCGCCAGATACGCAGTATTTT
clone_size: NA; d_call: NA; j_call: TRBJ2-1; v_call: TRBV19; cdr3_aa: CASSRGGGPYNEQFF; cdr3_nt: TGTGCCAGTAGTAGGGGAGGAGGACCTTACAATGAGCAGTTCTTC
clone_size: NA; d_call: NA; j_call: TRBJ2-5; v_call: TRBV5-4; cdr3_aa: CASSTDGQETQYF; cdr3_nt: TGTGCCAGCAGCACGGACGGACAAGAGACCCAGTACTTC
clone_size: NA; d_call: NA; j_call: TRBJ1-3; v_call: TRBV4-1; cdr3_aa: CASSQDRQDGNTIYF; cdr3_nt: TGCGCCAGCAGCCAGGACAGACAAGACGGAAACACCATATATTTT
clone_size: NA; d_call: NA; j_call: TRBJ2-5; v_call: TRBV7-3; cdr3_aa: CASSPGAQETQYF; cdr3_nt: TGTGCCAGCAGCCCCGGGGCGCAAGAGACCCAGTACTTC
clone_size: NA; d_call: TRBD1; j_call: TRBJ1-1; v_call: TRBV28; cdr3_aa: CASSSPLDRANTEAFF; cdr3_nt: TGTGCCAGCAGTTCGCCCTTGGACAGGGCTAACACTGAAGCTTTCTTT
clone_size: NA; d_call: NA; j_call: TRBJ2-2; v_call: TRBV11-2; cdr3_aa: CAVRQTPNTGELFF; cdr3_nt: TGTGCCGTTCGACAGACCCCGAACACCGGGGAGCTGTTTTTT
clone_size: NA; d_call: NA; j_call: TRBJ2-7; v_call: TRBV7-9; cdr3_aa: CASSLSYSGLGVPYEQYF; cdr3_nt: TGTGCCAGCAGCTTATCGTATAGCGGTCTGGGGGTCCCCTACGAGCAGTACTTC
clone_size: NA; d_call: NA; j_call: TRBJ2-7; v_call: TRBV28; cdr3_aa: CASNRAAYEQYF; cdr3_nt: TGTGCCAGCAACAGGGCCGCCTACGAGCAGTACTTC
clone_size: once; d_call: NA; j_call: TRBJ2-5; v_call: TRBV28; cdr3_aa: CASSQETQYF; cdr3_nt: TGTGCCAGCAGTCAAGAGACCCAGTACTTC
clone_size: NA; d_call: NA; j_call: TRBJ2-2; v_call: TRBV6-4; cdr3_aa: CASRRDTHTGELFF; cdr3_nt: TGTGCCAGCCGCCGGGACACCCACACCGGGGAGCTGTTTTTT
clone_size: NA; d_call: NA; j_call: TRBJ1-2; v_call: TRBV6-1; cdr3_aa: CASVVGKANGYTF; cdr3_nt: TGTGCCAGCGTAGTGGGTAAAGCTAATGGCTACACCTTC
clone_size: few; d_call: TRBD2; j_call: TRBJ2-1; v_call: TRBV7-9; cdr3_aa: CASSQLEREGNNEQFF; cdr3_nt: TGTGCCAGCAGCCAGTTGGAGCGGGAGGGAAACAATGAGCAGTTCTTC
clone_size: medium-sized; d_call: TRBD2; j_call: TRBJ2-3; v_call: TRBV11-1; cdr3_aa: CASSLGLTSDTDTQYF; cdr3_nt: TGTGCCAGCAGCTTAGGGCTGACTAGCGACACAGATACGCAGTATTTT
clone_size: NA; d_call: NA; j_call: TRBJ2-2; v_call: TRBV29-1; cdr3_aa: CSAGLGGAGELFF; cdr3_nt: TGCAGCGCCGGTTTAGGGGGGGCCGGGGAGCTGTTTTTT
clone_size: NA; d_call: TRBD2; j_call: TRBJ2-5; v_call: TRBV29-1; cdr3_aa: CSAGPGGGAGETQYF; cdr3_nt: TGCAGCGCCGGCCCCGGGGGAGGGGCCGGGGAGACCCAGTACTTC
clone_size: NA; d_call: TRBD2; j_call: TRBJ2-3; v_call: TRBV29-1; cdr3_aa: CSVERRLAGSTDTQYF; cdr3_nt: TGCAGCGTTGAAAGGCGGCTAGCGGGGAGCACAGATACGCAGTATTTT
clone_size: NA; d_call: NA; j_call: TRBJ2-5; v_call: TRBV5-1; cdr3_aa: CASSLAGTSGETQYF; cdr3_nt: TGCGCCAGCAGCTTGGCCGGGACTTCTGGGGAGACCCAGTACTTC
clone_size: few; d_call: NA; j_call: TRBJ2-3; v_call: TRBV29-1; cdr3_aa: CSVEDRFRDTTDTQYF; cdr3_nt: TGCAGCGTTGAAGATCGCTTCCGGGACACCACAGATACGCAGTATTTT
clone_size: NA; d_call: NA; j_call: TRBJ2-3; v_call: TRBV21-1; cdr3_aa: CASSKEHRGPDTQYF; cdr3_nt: TGTGCCAGCAGCAAAGAGCACAGGGGGCCAGATACGCAGTATTTT
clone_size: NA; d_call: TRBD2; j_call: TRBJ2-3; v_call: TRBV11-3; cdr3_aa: CASSLDHGGSGVDTQYF; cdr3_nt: TGTGCCAGCAGCTTAGATCACGGCGGGAGCGGGGTAGATACGCAGTATTTT
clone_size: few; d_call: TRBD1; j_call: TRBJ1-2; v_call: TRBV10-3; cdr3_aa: CAISEEGTGDIYGYTF; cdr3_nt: TGTGCCATCAGTGAGGAAGGGACAGGGGATATCTATGGCTACACCTTC
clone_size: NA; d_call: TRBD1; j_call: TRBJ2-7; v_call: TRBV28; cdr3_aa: CASSTPGTVYEQYF; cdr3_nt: TGTGCCAGCAGTACACCCGGGACAGTCTATGAGCAGTACTTC
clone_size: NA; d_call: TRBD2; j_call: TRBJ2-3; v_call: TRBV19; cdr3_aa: CASSGYSRGLADTQYF; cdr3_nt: TGTGCCAGTTCGGGGTACAGTCGGGGACTAGCAGATACGCAGTATTTT
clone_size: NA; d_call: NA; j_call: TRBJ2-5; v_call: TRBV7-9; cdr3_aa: CASSLDGVPQETQYF; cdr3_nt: TGTGCCAGCAGCTTAGACGGGGTCCCACAAGAGACCCAGTACTTC
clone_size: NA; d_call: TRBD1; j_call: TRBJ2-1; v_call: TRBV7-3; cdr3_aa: CASSRDRGSLEQFF; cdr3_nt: TGTGCCAGCAGCCGGGACAGGGGTTCATTGGAGCAGTTCTTC
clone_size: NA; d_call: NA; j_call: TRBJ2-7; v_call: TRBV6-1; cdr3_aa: CASSERGLIYEQYF; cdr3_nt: TGTGCCAGCAGTGAAAGAGGGCTAATCTACGAGCAGTACTTC
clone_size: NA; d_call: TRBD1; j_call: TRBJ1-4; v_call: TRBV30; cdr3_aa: CAWRTGGNEKLFF; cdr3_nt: TGTGCCTGGAGGACAGGGGGCAATGAAAAACTGTTTTTT
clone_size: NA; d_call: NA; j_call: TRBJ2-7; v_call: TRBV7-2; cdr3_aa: CASSSTPGYEQYF; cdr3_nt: TGTGCCAGCAGCTCAACCCCGGGGTATGAGCAGTACTTC
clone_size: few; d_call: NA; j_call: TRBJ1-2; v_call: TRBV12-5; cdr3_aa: CASGSSGTYGYTF; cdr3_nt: TGTGCTAGTGGCTCAAGCGGGACGTATGGCTACACCTTC
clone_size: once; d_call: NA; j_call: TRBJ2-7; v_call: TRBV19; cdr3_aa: CASSRSGQASLYEQYF; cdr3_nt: TGTGCCAGTAGTAGGAGTGGCCAGGCCTCGCTCTACGAGCAGTACTTC
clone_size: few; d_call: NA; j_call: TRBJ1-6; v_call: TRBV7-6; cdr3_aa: CASSLRGTGNSPLHF; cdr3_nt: TGTGCCAGCAGCTTACGGGGTACCGGGAATTCACCCCTCCACTTT
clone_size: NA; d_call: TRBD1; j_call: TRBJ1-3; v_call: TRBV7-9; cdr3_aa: CASSFTQGVDGNTIYF; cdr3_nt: TGTGCCAGCAGCTTCACCCAGGGGGTTGATGGAAACACCATATATTTT
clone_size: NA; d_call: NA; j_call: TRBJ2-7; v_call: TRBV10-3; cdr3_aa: CAISESKGGAYEQYF; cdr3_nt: TGTGCCATCAGTGAGTCGAAGGGCGGGGCCTACGAGCAGTACTTC
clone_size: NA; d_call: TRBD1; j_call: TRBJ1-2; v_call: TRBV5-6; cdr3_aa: CASSHTRTGDYGYTF; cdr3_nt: TGTGCCAGCAGCCACACCAGGACAGGGGACTATGGCTACACCTTC
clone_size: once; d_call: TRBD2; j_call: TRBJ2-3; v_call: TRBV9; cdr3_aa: CASSSPGGDLVSDTQYF; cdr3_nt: TGTGCCAGCAGCTCCCCCGGGGGGGACTTGGTGTCAGATACGCAGTATTTT